This is a list of T cell receptor beta chains from one sample in a study of blood T cell repertoires in COVID-19. TCRdb's copy holds only in-frame clones and misses some; the assay was immunoSEQ multiplex PCR. The sample carries roughly 200,000 clones, 70% to 90% recorded once. Material for sequencing was PBMCs or T cells enriched from blood (not recorded which). All receptors derive from a woman in her thirties or forties with acute COVID-19. The CDR3 runs from the conserved cysteine through the conserved F or W. D genes are given only for firm matches. Only part of the rows carry a size: once, few, many, or a class if the clone is expanded.

D | J | V | size | CDR3 | DNA
- | TRBJ2-2 | TRBV7-9 | - | CASSNPSRANTGELFF | TGTGCCAGCAGTAATCCCTCCCGGGCGAACACCGGGGAGCTGTTTTTT
- | TRBJ2-2 | TRBV11-2 | - | CASSLPPQGGELFF | TGTGCCAGCAGCTTACCCCCCCAGGGTGGGGAGCTGTTTTTT
- | TRBJ1-3 | TRBV20-1 | - | CSAGHRNTIYF | TGCAGTGCGGGACACCGAAACACCATATATTTT
- | TRBJ1-2 | TRBV28 | - | CASSTRPRLYGYTF | TGTGCCAGCAGTACTAGACCCCGCCTCTATGGCTACACCTTC
TRBD1 | TRBJ2-5 | TRBV29-1 | - | CSVEHGQGAETQYF | TGCAGCGTTGAACATGGACAGGGGGCGGAGACCCAGTACTTC
- | TRBJ1-4 | TRBV27 | - | CASSPGWATNEKLFF | TGTGCCAGCAGTCCAGGTTGGGCAACTAATGAAAAACTGTTTTTT
TRBD2 | TRBJ2-2 | TRBV4-1 | - | CASSQVSGRAVTGELFF | TGCGCCAGCAGCCAAGTTAGCGGGAGGGCGGTCACCGGGGAGCTGTTTTTT
- | TRBJ2-1 | TRBV27 | - | CASSTLYNEQFF | TGTGCCAGCAGTACTCTATACAATGAGCAGTTCTTC
- | TRBJ2-7 | TRBV5-6 | - | CASSLGQDSYEQYF | TGTGCCAGCAGCTTGGGTCAGGACTCGTACGAGCAGTACTTC
- | TRBJ1-1 | TRBV18 | once | CASSPGGRSEAFF | TGTGCCAGCTCACCAGGGGGCAGATCTGAAGCTTTCTTT
- | TRBJ2-1 | TRBV29-1 | - | CSYQEFHEQFF | TGCAGCTATCAAGAGTTTCATGAGCAGTTCTTC
TRBD2 | TRBJ2-1 | TRBV20-1 | - | CSASPLAGGGEQFF | TGCAGTGCTAGTCCACTAGCGGGAGGGGGTGAGCAGTTCTTC
- | TRBJ1-5 | TRBV18 | - | CASSPGQSSNQPQHF | TGTGCCAGCTCACCTGGACAATCTAGCAATCAGCCCCAGCATTTT
TRBD2 | TRBJ2-1 | TRBV3-1/TRBV3-2 | - | CASSPTRIAGGYNEQFF | TGTGCCAGCAGCCCCACCCGCATAGCGGGAGGGTACAATGAGCAGTTCTTC
- | TRBJ1-2 | TRBV28 | few | CASSPERALYGYTF | TGTGCCAGCAGTCCAGAGAGGGCCCTATATGGCTACACCTTC
- | TRBJ1-5 | TRBV28 | once | CASSLFGSNQPQHF | TGTGCCAGCAGTTTATTTGGCAGCAATCAGCCCCAGCATTTT
- | TRBJ2-2 | TRBV27 | few | CASSFWGVNTGELFF | TGTGCCAGCAGTTTCTGGGGGGTGAACACCGGGGAGCTGTTTTTT
- | TRBJ2-1 | TRBV7-9 | - | CASSLVGGNEQFF | TGTGCCAGCAGCTTAGTTGGAGGCAATGAGCAGTTCTTC
TRBD1 | TRBJ1-2 | TRBV7-6 | - | CASSPTGWDSGYTF | TGTGCCAGCAGCCCCACGGGCTGGGACAGCGGCTACACCTTC
- | TRBJ2-1 | TRBV7-9 | - | CASSLGSDSNEQFF | TGTGCCAGCAGCTTAGGGTCGGACAGCAATGAGCAGTTCTTC
- | TRBJ1-2 | TRBV29-1 | once | CSVGGGAYGYTF | TGCAGCGTTGGGGGGGGAGCCTATGGCTACACCTTC
TRBD2 | TRBJ2-2 | TRBV6-2/TRBV6-3 | - | CASSYPGLAGVVGELFF | TGTGCCAGCAGTTACCCGGGACTAGCGGGAGTTGTCGGGGAGCTGTTTTTT
TRBD2 | TRBJ2-1 | TRBV11-1 | - | CASSPGLASPNEQFF | TGTGCCAGCAGCCCGGGACTAGCTTCCCCCAATGAGCAGTTCTTC
TRBD1 | TRBJ1-2 | TRBV28 | - | CASSVGQSNYGYTF | TGTGCCAGCAGCGTGGGACAGTCTAACTATGGCTACACCTTC
- | TRBJ2-7 | TRBV11-2 | - | CASRYSTYEQYF | TGTGCCAGCAGATACAGTACCTACGAGCAGTACTTC
- | TRBJ1-1 | TRBV10-3 | - | CAISEFSMNTEAFF | TGTGCCATCAGTGAGTTTAGTATGAACACTGAAGCTTTCTTT
- | TRBJ1-2 | TRBV5-1 | once | CASSLGRTGSNYGYTF | TGCGCCAGCAGCCTTGGGAGGACGGGATCTAACTATGGCTACACCTTC
TRBD2 | TRBJ2-3 | TRBV5-1 | - | CASSFWFVGDNGREDTQYF | TGCGCCAGCAGCTTTTGGTTTGTCGGCGACAACGGGAGGGAAGATACGCAGTATTTT
TRBD1 | TRBJ1-1 | TRBV6-2/TRBV6-3 | once | CASSPGTGSWSTEAFF | TGTGCCAGCAGCCCCGGGACAGGGAGTTGGAGCACTGAAGCTTTCTTT
TRBD1 | TRBJ2-7 | TRBV5-4 | - | CASRPGQGDYEQYF | TGTGCCAGCAGACCGGGACAGGGGGACTACGAGCAGTACTTC
- | TRBJ1-3 | TRBV7-2 | - | CASSLGSVSGNTIYF | TGTGCCAGCAGCTTAGGGTCGGTCTCTGGAAACACCATATATTTT
- | TRBJ1-3 | TRBV5-6 | - | CASSLWQGRNTIYF | TGTGCCAGCAGCTTGTGGCAGGGCCGAAACACCATATATTTT
TRBD2 | TRBJ2-1 | TRBV7-2 | once | CASSLTYPGTSGRNEQFF | TGTGCCAGCAGCTTAACGTACCCCGGGACTAGCGGGAGGAATGAGCAGTTCTTC
- | TRBJ1-5 | TRBV18 | - | CASSPFGGDSNQPQHF | TGTGCCAGCTCACCCTTTGGGGGGGATAGCAATCAGCCCCAGCATTTT
TRBD1 | TRBJ2-5 | TRBV7-6 | - | CASSLGLGTGVETQYF | TGTGCCAGCAGCTTAGGTCTCGGGACAGGGGTAGAGACCCAGTACTTC
TRBD1 | TRBJ1-6 | TRBV11-3 | once | CASRAGGSNSPLHF | TGTGCCAGCAGAGCAGGGGGCTCCAATTCACCCCTCCACTTT
TRBD1 | TRBJ1-1 | TRBV28 | - | CASSPPDRANTEAFF | TGTGCCAGCAGTCCCCCGGACAGGGCCAACACTGAAGCTTTCTTT
- | TRBJ1-1 | TRBV28 | - | CASGVNTEAFF | TGTGCCTCGGGGGTGAACACTGAAGCTTTCTTT
- | TRBJ1-1 | TRBV19 | - | CASSTGFSYTEAFF | TGTGCCAGTAGTACAGGTTTCTCTTACACTGAAGCTTTCTTT
- | TRBJ1-2 | TRBV27 | - | CAGCRAQNGYTF | TGTGCCGGGTGCAGGGCGCAGAATGGCTACACCTTC
TRBD1 | TRBJ2-7 | TRBV11-3 | - | CASSLRTGDSYEQYF | TGTGCCAGCAGCTTAAGGACAGGGGACTCCTACGAGCAGTACTTC
TRBD2 | TRBJ2-1 | TRBV14 | once | CASSLPTTSGIRNEQFF | TGTGCCAGCAGCCTACCTACGACTAGCGGGATCCGCAATGAGCAGTTCTTC
TRBD1 | TRBJ2-7 | TRBV6-5 | - | CASSRGGTGTGEQYF | TGTGCCAGCAGCCGGGGTGGGACAGGGACGGGGGAGCAGTACTTC
- | TRBJ2-7 | TRBV5-6 | - | CASSLGRQEPYEQYF | TGTGCCAGCAGCTTAGGGCGACAGGAACCTTACGAGCAGTACTTC
- | TRBJ1-1 | TRBV25-1 | - | CASTADSEAFF | TGTGCCAGCACCGCCGACAGCGAAGCTTTCTTT
TRBD2 | TRBJ2-1 | TRBV24-1 | - | CATSDPSETSGNEQFF | TGTGCCACCAGTGACCCGTCCGAGACTAGCGGCAATGAGCAGTTCTTC
TRBD2 | TRBJ2-7 | TRBV28 | - | CASSSGLAGSYEQYF | TGTGCCAGCAGTTCTGGACTAGCGGGGAGCTACGAGCAGTACTTC
TRBD2 | TRBJ2-7 | TRBV28 | - | CASRTVKGGRSGEQYF | TGTGCCAGCAGGACCGTCAAGGGCGGGAGAAGCGGCGAGCAGTACTTC
TRBD2 | TRBJ2-7 | TRBV4-1 | - | CASSQDPGTSGPMTHYEQYF | TGCGCCAGCAGCCAAGATCCCGGGACTAGCGGCCCCATGACTCACTACGAGCAGTACTTC
TRBD2 | TRBJ2-1 | TRBV7-9 | - | CASSSASGLDNEQFF | TGTGCCAGCAGCTCGGCTAGCGGCTTAGACAATGAGCAGTTCTTC
- | TRBJ1-3 | TRBV29-1 | - | CSARTEVSGNTIYF | TGCAGCGCTCGGACAGAAGTCTCTGGAAACACCATATATTTT
- | TRBJ1-6 | TRBV7-5 | - | CVRSLTGSGSSYNSPLHF | TGTGTCAGAAGCTTAACGGGGTCGGGGAGCTCCTATAATTCACCCCTCCACTTT
TRBD1 | TRBJ2-1 | TRBV28 | - | CASSLLAGGRDGQDNEQFF | TGTGCCAGCAGTTTATTGGCAGGGGGACGGGACGGACAGGACAATGAGCAGTTCTTC
TRBD1 | TRBJ1-5 | TRBV28 | - | CASSASGQADRPQHF | TGTGCCAGCAGTGCATCGGGACAGGCCGACAGGCCCCAGCATTTT
- | TRBJ1-3 | TRBV6-5 | - | CATRPTVSGNTIYF | TGTGCCACGCGACCGACTGTCTCTGGAAACACCATATATTTT
- | TRBJ1-2 | TRBV28 | - | CASSGGTAPWRQSYTF | TGTGCCAGCAGTGGCGGGACTGCCCCGTGGCGGCAGAGCTACACCTTC
- | TRBJ2-1 | TRBV18 | - | CASSPNRGYNEQFF | TGTGCCAGCTCCCCAAACCGGGGATACAATGAGCAGTTCTTC